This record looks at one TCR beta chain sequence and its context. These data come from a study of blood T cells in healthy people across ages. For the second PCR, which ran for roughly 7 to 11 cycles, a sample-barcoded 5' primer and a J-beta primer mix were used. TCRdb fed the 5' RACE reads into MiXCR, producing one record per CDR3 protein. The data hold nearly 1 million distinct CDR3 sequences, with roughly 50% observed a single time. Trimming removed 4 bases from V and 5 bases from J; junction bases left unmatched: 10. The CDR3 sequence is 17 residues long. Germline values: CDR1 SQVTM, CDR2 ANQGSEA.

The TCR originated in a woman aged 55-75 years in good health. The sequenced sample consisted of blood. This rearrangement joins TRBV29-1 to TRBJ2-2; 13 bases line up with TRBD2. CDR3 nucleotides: TGCAGCGTTGTACTAGCGGGAGGGGGCCAAACAACCGGGGAGCTGTTTTTT. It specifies CSVVLAGGGQTTGELFF.